This T cell receptor beta chain appears in the sequencing data of a study of CD8 T cells in Susac syndrome. Whole-study context: Patients with Susac syndrome were, at the time of blood collection, therapy-naive, maintained on corticosteroids, or maintained on intravenous immunoglobulin alone.

V lost 5 bases and J lost 5; bases outside the gene matches: 4. Per the germline V gene, CDR1 is SNHLY and CDR2 is FYNNEI. The CDR3 has 13 amino acids. The RNA input was about 0.45 to 1 ug, and it was reverse transcribed with random hexamers. TCRdb recomputed calls from the immunoSEQ multiplex PCR reads with MiXCR, one row per CDR3 protein. The sample has 150,000 to 200,000 distinct CDR3 sequences, around 94% seen once. Sequencing targeted TCR beta in T cells from blood (CD8+ and CD4+). The Susac syndrome patients fit the recently defined diagnostic criteria for definite or probable disease. TEMRA cells were FACS-enriched and CD8+ and CD4+ T cells negatively isolated.

This chain links TRBV2 with TRBJ2-7; TRBD1 matches 9 bases. This TCR was sampled from a human donor with Susac syndrome. Material: CD4+ T cells from PBMCs. CDR3 DNA: TGTGCCAGCAGTTGGACAGGGGCAAACGAGCAGTACTTC. It encodes CASSWTGANEQYF.